The T cell receptor (beta chain) described here comes from a study of cytomegalovirus exposure and HLA in healthy donors. General study points: Specific recognition of CMV antigens was confirmed in vitro for a few chains (all CMV-associated). The tendency of first-cohort TCR clusters to co-occur in the approximately 120 validation repertoires was identified by a subsequent analysis. Rare sequences made up most TCRs, while some public TCRs were found in many donors.

Separate from the approximately 670-subject first cohort, the approximately 120-subject validation cohort was the one that the donors belonged to. This CDR3 region has 12 residues. V dropped 9 bases and J dropped 7; count of bases not matched to a gene: 5. Germline assignment: CDR1 MNHNS and CDR2 SASEGT. Concerning this clone: As yet, its antigen is unknown.

Profiling relied on immunoSEQ multiplex PCR, and the TCRdb table lists in-frame clones only, not all of them. The sample records about 140,000 clones, around 90% being singletons. The receptor was isolated from a man younger than 30 in good health and CMV-seropositive. The J gene is TRBJ1-2, the V gene TRBV6-1; 10 bases agree with TRBD1. Source material: PBMCs. CDR3 nucleotides: TGTGCCAGTATCCGGGACAGGGGTGGCTACACCTTC. Protein sequence: CASIRDRGGYTF.